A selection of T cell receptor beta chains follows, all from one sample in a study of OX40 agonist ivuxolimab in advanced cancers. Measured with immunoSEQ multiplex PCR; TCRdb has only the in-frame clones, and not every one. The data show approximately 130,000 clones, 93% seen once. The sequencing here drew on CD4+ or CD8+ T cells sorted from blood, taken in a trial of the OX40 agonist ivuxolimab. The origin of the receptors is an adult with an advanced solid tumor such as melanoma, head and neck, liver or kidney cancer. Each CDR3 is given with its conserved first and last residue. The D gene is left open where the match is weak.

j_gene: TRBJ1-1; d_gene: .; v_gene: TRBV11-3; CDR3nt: TGTGCCAGCAGCCCCCGACCGGAGAACACTGAAGCTTTCTTT; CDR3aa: CASSPRPENTEAFF
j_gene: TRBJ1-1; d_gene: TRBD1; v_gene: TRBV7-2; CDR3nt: TGTGCCAGCAGCGCTTACAGGGGGCGAGGTTCTGAAGCTTTCTTT; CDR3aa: CASSAYRGRGSEAFF
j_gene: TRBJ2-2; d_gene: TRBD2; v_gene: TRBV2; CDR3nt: TGTGCCAGCAGTACCCAGACTAGCTACACCGGGGAGCTGTTTTTT; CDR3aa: CASSTQTSYTGELFF
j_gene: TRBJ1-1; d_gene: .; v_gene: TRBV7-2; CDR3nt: TGTGCCAGCAGAAGACAGAGAAACACTGAAGCTTTCTTT; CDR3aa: CASRRQRNTEAFF
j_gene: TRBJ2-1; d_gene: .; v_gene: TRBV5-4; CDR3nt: TGTGCCAGCAGCCGAGGACAGAGTAGCTCCTACAATGAGCAGTTCTTC; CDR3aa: CASSRGQSSSYNEQFF
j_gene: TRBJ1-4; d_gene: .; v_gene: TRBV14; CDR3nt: TGTGCCAGCAGCCAAGGACGGGAGGAACTGTTTTTT; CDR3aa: CASSQGREELFF
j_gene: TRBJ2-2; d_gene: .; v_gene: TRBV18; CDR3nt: TGTGCCAGCTCACCACAGGGTCCGAACACCGGGGAGCTGTTTTTT; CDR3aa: CASSPQGPNTGELFF
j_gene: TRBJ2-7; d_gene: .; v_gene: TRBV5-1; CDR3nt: TGCGCCAGCAGCTTGGGATTTGGCAGAGGTGCGTACGAGCAGTACTTC; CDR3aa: CASSLGFGRGAYEQYF
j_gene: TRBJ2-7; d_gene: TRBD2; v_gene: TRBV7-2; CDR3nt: TGTGCCAGCAGCACGGGACTAGCGGCCCGGGTTGGGTACGAGCAGTACTTC; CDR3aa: CASSTGLAARVGYEQYF
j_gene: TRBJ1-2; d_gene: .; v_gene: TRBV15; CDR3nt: TGTGCCACCAGCATGGGGGCTAACTATGGCTACACCTTC; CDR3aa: CATSMGANYGYTF